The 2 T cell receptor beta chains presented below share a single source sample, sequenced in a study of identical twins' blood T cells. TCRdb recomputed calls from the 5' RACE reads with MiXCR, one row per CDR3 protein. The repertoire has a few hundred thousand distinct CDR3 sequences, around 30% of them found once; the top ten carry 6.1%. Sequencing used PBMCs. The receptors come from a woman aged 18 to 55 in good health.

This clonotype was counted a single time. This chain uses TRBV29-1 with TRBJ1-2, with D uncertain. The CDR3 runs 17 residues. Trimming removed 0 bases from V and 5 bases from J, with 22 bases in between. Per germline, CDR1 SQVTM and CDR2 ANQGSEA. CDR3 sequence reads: CSVEDLYTPASGYGYTF. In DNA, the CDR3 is TGCAGCGTTGAAGATCTCTATACCCCGGCCAGCGGGTATGGCTACACCTTC.

CDR3 protein: CANRDSSNYGYTF. The CDR3 DNA is TGTGCCAACCGGGACAGTTCTAACTATGGCTACACCTTC. The chain recombines TRBV7-2 with TRBJ1-2; 7 bases are a match to TRBD1. J gave up 0 bases and V 10 bases, and 5 bases lay outside the gene matches. Per germline, CDR1 SGHTA and CDR2 FQGNSA. The CDR3 spans 13 residues.